A single sample gave rise to the 8 T cell receptor beta chains below, sequenced in a study of T cell repertoires in cytomegalovirus infection. These receptors' targets are unknown. Each CDR3 protein is one row after TCRdb ran MiXCR on the reads. Among 750,000 to 900,000 distinct CDR3 sequences listed, around 29% were seen once. The specimen was cultured CD8+ T cells from PBMCs, collected from culture after CMV antigen stimulation. The receptor source for this set is a human donor in good health (CMV status not recorded). Some clones in this sample may be carry-over from other donors' samples.

This clonotype came up many times. The rearrangement uses TRBV2 and TRBJ2-3; 8 bases align to TRBD2. This CDR3 has 16 residues. Germline CDR1 is SNHLY and CDR2 is FYNNEI. V lost 6 bases to trimming and J lost 2 bases; unmatched junction nucleotides: 10. This chain's CDR3 is CASSLGGGPLTDTQYF. In DNA form, the CDR3 reads TGTGCCAGCAGCTTGGGCGGGGGGCCACTCACAGATACGCAGTATTTT. Filled out from reference TRBV2 and TRBJ2-3, the complete variable domain reads EPEVTQTPSHQVTQMGQEVILRCVPISNHLYFYWYRQILGQKVEFLVSFYNNEISEKSEIFDDQFSVERPDGSNFTLKIRSTKLEDSAMYFCASSLGGGPLTDTQYFGPGTRLTVL.

The rearrangement joins TRBV7-9 to TRBJ2-2; 8 bases map to TRBD1. Germline CDR1 SEHNR, CDR2 FQNEAQ (reference sequence). The CDR3 is 17 residues long. V shed 5 bases and J 2 bases; nucleotides not matched to a gene: 10. CDR3: CASSEGRTGHNTGELFF. CDR3 in DNA: TGTGCCAGCAGCGAGGGCCGGACAGGGCACAACACCGGGGAGCTGTTTTTT.

The sample holds a few counts of this clonotype. The V and J genes are TRBV7-9 and TRBJ1-2, with 10 nucleotides matching TRBD1. Trimming cost V 3 bases and J 3 bases; bases outside gene matches: 4. In germline, CDR1 is SEHNR, CDR2 FQNEAQ (reference sequence). This CDR3 is built from 15 residues. The CDR3 loop is CASSFGQGVYYGYTF. The CDR3 DNA follows: TGTGCCAGCAGCTTCGGACAGGGGGTCTACTATGGCTACACCTTC.

There are a few counts of this clonotype. The chain recombines TRBV4-2 with TRBJ2-2, with D unresolved. The V and J ends lost 6 bases and 1 base respectively, with 18 bases between them. Germline V gene sequence: CDR1 LGHNA, CDR2 YNFKEQ. This CDR3 is built from 17 residues. The CDR3 protein is CASSLFKATENTGELFF. The DNA for the CDR3 is TGTGCCAGCAGTCTTTTCAAAGCGACCGAGAACACCGGGGAGCTGTTTTTT.

This clonotype was counted only a few times. As DNA, the CDR3 is TGTGCCAGCAGTGACACCGTCTATGGCTACACCTTC. It specifies CASSDTVYGYTF. V is TRBV12-3 or TRBV12-4 and J is TRBJ1-2; D unclear. V was clipped by 5 bases and J by 4 bases, with 8 bases between them. The CDR3 loop spans 12 amino acids.

The chain recombines TRBV19 with TRBJ1-5; D is ambiguous. The CDR3 length is 15 residues. Germline V gene sequence: CDR1 LNHDA, CDR2 SQIVND (reference sequence). Trimming shortened V by 2 bases and J by 0 bases, and 8 bases separated the two germline ends. As DNA, the CDR3 is TGTGCCAGTAGTATACAGCCCTATAGCAATCAGCCCCAGCATTTT. Its protein product is CASSIQPYSNQPQHF.

The chain is built from TRBV7-8 and TRBJ2-3, with 9 bases fitting TRBD1. This CDR3 has 16 residues. V shed 5 bases, J shed 3 bases, and the junction held 9 bases outside the gene matches. Looked up from germline, CDR1 is SGHVS and CDR2 is FQNEAQ. The CDR3 here is CASSPEQGALTDTQYF. CDR3 nucleotide sequence: TGTGCCAGCAGCCCTGAACAGGGGGCGTTGACAGATACGCAGTATTTT.

This clonotype was observed at least ten times. This chain connects TRBV12-3 or TRBV12-4 to TRBJ1-3, with D maybe TRBD1 (5 bases). The CDR3 covers 14 residues. V was cut by 6 bases and J by 1 base, with 10 bases left in between. CDR3 in amino acids: CASSQTGSGNTIYF. The CDR3 coding sequence is TGTGCCAGCAGCCAAACAGGTTCTGGAAACACCATATATTTT.